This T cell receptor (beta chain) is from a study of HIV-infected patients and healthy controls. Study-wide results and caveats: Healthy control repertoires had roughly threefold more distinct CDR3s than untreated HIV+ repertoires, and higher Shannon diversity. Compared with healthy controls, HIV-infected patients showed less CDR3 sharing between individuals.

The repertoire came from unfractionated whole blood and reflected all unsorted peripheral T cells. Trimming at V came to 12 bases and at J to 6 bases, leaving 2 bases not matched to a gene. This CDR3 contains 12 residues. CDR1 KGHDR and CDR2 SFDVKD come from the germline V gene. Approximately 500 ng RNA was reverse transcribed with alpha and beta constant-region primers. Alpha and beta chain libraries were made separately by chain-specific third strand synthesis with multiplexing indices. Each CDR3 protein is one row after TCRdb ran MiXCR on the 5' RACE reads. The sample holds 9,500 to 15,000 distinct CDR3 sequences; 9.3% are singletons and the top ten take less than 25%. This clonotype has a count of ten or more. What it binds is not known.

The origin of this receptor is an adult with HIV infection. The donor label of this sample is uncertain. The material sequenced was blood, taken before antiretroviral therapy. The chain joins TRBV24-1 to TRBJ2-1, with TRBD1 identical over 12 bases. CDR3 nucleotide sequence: TGTGCCGTGGGACAGGGGGCCAATGAGCAGTTCTTC. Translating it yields CAVGQGANEQFF.